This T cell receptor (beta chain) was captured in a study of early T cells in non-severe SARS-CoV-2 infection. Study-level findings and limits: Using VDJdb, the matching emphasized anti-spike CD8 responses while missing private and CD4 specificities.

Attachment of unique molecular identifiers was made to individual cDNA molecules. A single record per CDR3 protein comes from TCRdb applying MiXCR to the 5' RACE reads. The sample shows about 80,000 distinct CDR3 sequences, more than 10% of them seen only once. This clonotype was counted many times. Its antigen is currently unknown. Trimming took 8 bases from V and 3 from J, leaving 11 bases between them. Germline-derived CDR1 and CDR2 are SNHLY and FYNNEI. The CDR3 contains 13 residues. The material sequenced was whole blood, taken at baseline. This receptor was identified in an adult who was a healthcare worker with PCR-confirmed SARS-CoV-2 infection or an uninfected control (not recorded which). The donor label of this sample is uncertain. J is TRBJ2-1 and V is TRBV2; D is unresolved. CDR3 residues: CASLTGNYNEQFF. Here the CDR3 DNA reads TGTGCCAGCTTGACGGGCAACTACAATGAGCAGTTCTTC.